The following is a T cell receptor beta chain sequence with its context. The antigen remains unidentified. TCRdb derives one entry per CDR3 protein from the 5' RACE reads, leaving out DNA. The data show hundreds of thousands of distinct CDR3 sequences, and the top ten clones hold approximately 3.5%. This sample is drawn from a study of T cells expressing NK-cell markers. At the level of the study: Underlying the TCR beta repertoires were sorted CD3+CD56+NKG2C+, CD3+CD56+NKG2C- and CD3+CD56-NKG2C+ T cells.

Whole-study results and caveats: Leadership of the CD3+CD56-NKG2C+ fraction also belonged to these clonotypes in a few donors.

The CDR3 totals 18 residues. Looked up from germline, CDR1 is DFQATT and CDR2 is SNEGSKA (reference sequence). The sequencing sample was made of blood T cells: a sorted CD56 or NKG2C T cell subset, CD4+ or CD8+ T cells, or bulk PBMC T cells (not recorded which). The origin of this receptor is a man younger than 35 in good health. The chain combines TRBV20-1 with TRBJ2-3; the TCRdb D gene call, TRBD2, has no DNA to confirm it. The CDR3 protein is CSASPRKSSGPSTDTQYF.